These 32 T cell receptor beta chains originate from one sample sequenced in a study of T cell changes during pregnancy in multiple sclerosis (dated by TCRdb to between 2019 and 2020). Libraries were made using the immunoSEQ multiplex PCR assay. The table was pulled from immuneACCESS by TCRdb, which kept in-frame rearrangements only. Such tables lose some clones; where checked, under half of the loss comes from unresolved V genes, and the rest has no known cause. This sample has about 59,000 clones in its table, and about 94% of those were observed once. The ten largest clones represent just over 2.5% of the sample. The specimen was CD8+ T cells from peripheral blood mononuclear cells, collected after pregnancy. The source is a female donor with multiple sclerosis, enrolled in a pregnancy study.

The J gene is TRBJ1-2, the V gene TRBV12-5; 7 positions agree with TRBD1. The CDR3 spans 15 residues. Unmatched junction bases numbered 8, after V lost 7 bases and J lost 0 bases. Germline loops: CDR1 LGHNT, CDR2 FRNRAP. The CDR3 spells CASDSRTGPNYGYTF. In nucleotides, the CDR3 is TGTGCTAGTGATTCGAGGACAGGACCTAACTATGGCTACACCTTC.

V is TRBV9 and J is TRBJ2-3; D might be TRBD1 (6 bases). CDR1 and CDR2 (germline): SGDLS, YYNGEE. This CDR3 spans 17 amino acids. V was trimmed by 0 bases and J by 0 bases, leaving 14 bases between them. In nucleotides, the CDR3 is TGTGCCAGCAGCGTAGCTAGGACAGCTTTTAGCACAGATACGCAGTATTTT. Its translation: CASSVARTAFSTDTQYF.

This clone appeared a single time. The J gene is TRBJ2-7, the V gene TRBV10-3, with 9 bases fitting TRBD1. Looked up from germline, CDR1 is ENHRY and CDR2 is SYGVKD. Trimming cost V 0 bases and J 2 bases; bases outside gene matches: 5. CDR3 size: 16 residues. This chain's CDR3 is CAISESETGGTYEQYF. CDR3 sequence (DNA): TGTGCCATCAGTGAGTCGGAGACAGGGGGTACCTACGAGCAGTACTTC.

The chain has TRBV27 and TRBJ2-7, with 10 bases lining up with TRBD2. Germline V gene lookup returns CDR1 MNHEY and CDR2 SMNVEV (reference sequence). V was clipped by 0 bases and J by 0 bases; unmatched bases: 5. This CDR3 comprises 17 residues. The CDR3 bases are TGTGCCAGCAGTTTATCAGGACTAGCGGTAAGCTCCTACGAGCAGTACTTC. Protein sequence: CASSLSGLAVSSYEQYF.

The chain joins TRBV16 to TRBJ2-7; D may be TRBD2 (7 bases). The CDR3 consists of 19 residues. Trimming took off 2 bases at V and 0 bases at J, with 23 bases between the two ends. CDR1 KGHSY and CDR2 FQNENV come from the germline V gene. This CDR3 reads CASSQGRGVTPYDSYEQYF. CDR3 coding DNA: TGTGCCAGCAGCCAAGGGAGGGGGGTCACCCCTTATGACTCCTACGAGCAGTACTTC.

The rearrangement uses TRBV5-4 and TRBJ1-2, with TRBD1 identical over 8 bases. Looked up from germline, CDR1 is SGHNT and CDR2 is YYREEE (reference sequence). V lost 6 bases, J lost 4 bases, and 5 bases stayed unmatched. CDR3 length: 13 amino acids. CDR3 nucleotides: TGTGCCAGCACCCTGACAGGGGCCTATGGCTACACCTTC. It yields the protein CASTLTGAYGYTF.

The V and J genes are TRBV27 and TRBJ2-7; perhaps TRBD1 as D (6 bases). CDR1 is MNHEY and CDR2 is SMNVEV in the germline V gene (reference sequence). CDR3 size: 13 residues. V was cut by 7 bases and J by 1 base, with 11 bases left in between. The CDR3 spells CASKQGISYEQYF. CDR3 bases: TGTGCCAGCAAGCAGGGGATATCCTACGAGCAGTACTTC.

V and J are TRBV29-1 and TRBJ1-3; no firm D call. Trimming took off 4 bases at V and 4 bases at J, with 11 bases between the two ends. In germline, CDR1 is SQVTM, CDR2 ANQGSEA. CDR3 length: 13 residues. This CDR3 is CSVAPGNGNTIYF. Here the CDR3 DNA reads TGCAGCGTTGCCCCGGGAAACGGAAACACCATATATTTT.

In nucleotides, the CDR3 is TGTGCCAGCAGCCAGGGACTAGCGGGAGGCAGCTCCTACAATGAGCAGTTCTTC. This gives the protein CASSQGLAGGSSYNEQFF. The genes are TRBV14 and TRBJ2-1; the match to TRBD2 covers 15 bases. Germline V gives CDR1 SGHDN, CDR2 FVKESK. The V segment lost 3 bases and the J segment 0 bases; nucleotides outside the gene matches: 3. The CDR3 sequence is 18 residues long.

The V call is TRBV11-2, the J call TRBJ2-7; 13 nucleotides line up with TRBD2. Germline CDR1 reads SGHAT; CDR2 reads FQNNGV. J gave up 4 bases and V 4 bases, and 4 bases lay outside the gene matches. The CDR3 length is 15 residues. In DNA, the CDR3 is TGTGCCAGCAGCTACGGACTAGCGGGAGCGTACGAGCAGTACTTC. Translating gives CASSYGLAGAYEQYF.

The gene calls are TRBV27 and TRBJ2-5; TRBD2 aligns across 8 bases. In germline, CDR1 is MNHEY, CDR2 SMNVEV (reference sequence). Trimming removed 6 bases from V and 2 bases from J; junction bases left unmatched: 8. The CDR3 length is 15 residues. The CDR3: CASSPYPSGQETQYF. CDR3 nucleotide sequence: TGTGCCAGCAGCCCGTACCCTAGCGGGCAAGAGACCCAGTACTTC.

The V gene is TRBV9, the J gene TRBJ2-1, with 8 bases fitting TRBD1. J was trimmed by 7 bases and V by 0 bases; bases with no gene match: 0. The germline V gene has CDR1 SGDLS and CDR2 YYNGEE. The CDR3 runs 13 residues. CDR3 in DNA: TGTGCCAGCAGCGTAGGGACAGGGAATGAGCAGTTCTTC. As protein: CASSVGTGNEQFF.

This clone was picked up one time. The rearrangement uses TRBV9 and TRBJ2-7; perhaps TRBD2 as D (5 bases). The CDR3 loop spans 14 amino acids. The germline V gene has CDR1 SGDLS and CDR2 YYNGEE. Trimming stripped 3 bases from V and 0 bases from J, with 10 bases between. The CDR3 region has the DNA TGTGCCAGCAGCGACGCCGGAGGCTCCTACGAGCAGTACTTC. As protein: CASSDAGGSYEQYF.

V usage is TRBV13 and J usage is TRBJ2-7; D is perhaps TRBD2 (6 bases). V was clipped by 5 bases and J by 5 bases, with 16 bases between them. This CDR3 is 14 amino acids long. CDR1 is PRHDT, CDR2 FYEKMQ, per germline (reference sequence). CDR3 nucleotide sequence: TGTGCCAGCAGCCTGACTAGAGGATTGCACGAGCAGTACTTC. Encoded protein: CASSLTRGLHEQYF.

This clone has a single count. The chain is built from TRBV5-8 and TRBJ1-5; maybe TRBD1 (6 bases). The CDR3 is 13 residues long. The germline V gene has CDR1 SGHTS and CDR2 YDEGEE. Trimming pared 4 bases from V and 7 bases from J, leaving 12 bases between. Here the CDR3 DNA reads TGTGCCAGCAGCAGGGGGGGATTCCAGCCCCAGCATTTT. Amino acid sequence: CASSRGGFQPQHF.

The V and J genes are TRBV11-2 and TRBJ1-2; 9 nucleotides agree with TRBD1. Germline V gene lookup returns CDR1 SGHAT and CDR2 FQNNGV. The junction had 4 bases not matched to a gene; V was cut back by 1 base and J by 4 bases. The CDR3 is 15 residues long. The CDR3, as DNA: TGTGCCAGCAGCTTAGGCACAGGGGGCCTCTATGGCTACACCTTC. It translates to CASSLGTGGLYGYTF.

The V call is TRBV19, the J call TRBJ2-7; D might be TRBD1 (6 bases). Germline V gives CDR1 LNHDA, CDR2 SQIVND (reference sequence). V dropped 3 bases and J dropped 2 bases, with 8 bases sitting between them. The CDR3 contains 13 residues. The DNA for the CDR3 is TGTGCCAGTAGTATTGACAGGACCTACGAGCAGTACTTC. Amino acids: CASSIDRTYEQYF. Looking up the rest from reference TRBV19 and TRBJ2-7 gives the full variable domain: DGGITQSPKYLFRKEGQNVTLSCEQNLNHDAMYWYRQDPGQGLRLIYYSQIVNDFQKGDIAEGYSVSREKKESFPLTVTSAQKNPTAFYLCASSIDRTYEQYFGPGTRLTVT.

This sequence joins TRBV11-2 and TRBJ1-5; no clear D gene. This CDR3 spans 13 amino acids. CDR1 and CDR2 (germline): SGHAT, FQNNGV. V lost 3 bases and J 5 bases, leaving 8 bases between the germline ends. For the CDR3, the DNA is TGTGCCAGCAGCTTCGCCGAGGATCAGCCCCAGCATTTT. Amino acids: CASSFAEDQPQHF.

This clone was counted once. This chain connects TRBV2 to TRBJ2-5; D possibly corresponds to TRBD2 (6 bases). The CDR3 is 12 amino acids. Looked up from germline, CDR1 is SNHLY and CDR2 is FYNNEI. The ends were cut back, 6 bases at V and 5 bases at J, with 10 bases in the middle. The DNA of the CDR3 is TGTGCCAGCAGGCCCGGGAGCGAGACCCAGTACTTC. Translated, it gives CASRPGSETQYF.

The rearrangement links TRBV7-9 to TRBJ2-3; D unresolved. The CDR3 sequence is 17 residues long. Germline-derived CDR1 and CDR2 are SEHNR and FQNEAQ (reference sequence). V was shortened by 4 bases and J by 4 bases, with 21 bases between the two germline ends. CDR3 sequence (DNA): TGTGCCAGCAGCTCTTCTGGAGCCCTTTCGGGTCCAGATACGCAGTATTTT. Protein: CASSSSGALSGPDTQYF.

This clone was picked up one time. CDR3 sequence: CASSFSGAASSYEQYF. Written as DNA, the CDR3 is TGTGCCAGCAGTTTCTCAGGGGCGGCCAGCTCCTACGAGCAGTACTTC. The V and J genes are TRBV27 and TRBJ2-7, with D perhaps TRBD1 (6 bases). V was clipped by 3 bases and J by 0 bases, with 15 bases between them. Germline V gives CDR1 MNHEY, CDR2 SMNVEV (reference sequence). The CDR3 extends over 16 amino acids.

The genes are TRBV19 and TRBJ1-2, with no clear D. The CDR3 contains 13 residues. Germline CDR1 is LNHDA and CDR2 is SQIVND (reference sequence). Trimming stripped 3 bases from V and 5 bases from J, with 10 bases between. The CDR3 coding sequence is TGTGCCAGTAGTATTACCAGTGTATATGGCTACACCTTC. It encodes CASSITSVYGYTF.

The V and J genes are TRBV7-2 and TRBJ2-5; TRBD2 is a possible D gene (5 bases). CDR1 is SGHTA and CDR2 is FQGNSA in the germline V gene. V was cut by 1 base and J by 4 bases, with 13 bases left in between. This CDR3 has 15 residues. CDR3 region: CASSLVIASGETQYF. The CDR3 bases are TGTGCCAGCAGCTTAGTAATAGCGTCGGGAGAGACCCAGTACTTC.

This clone was detected only a few times. The chain has TRBV19 and TRBJ1-5; D is uncertain. Trimming removed 6 bases at V and 2 bases at J, with 8 bases between. Per the germline V gene, CDR1 is LNHDA and CDR2 is SQIVND (reference sequence). The CDR3 extends over 13 amino acids. The CDR3 sequence: CASRSGGNQPQHF. The CDR3 region has the DNA TGTGCCAGTAGATCGGGAGGCAATCAGCCCCAGCATTTT.

The rearrangement joins TRBV2 to TRBJ1-2, with a tentative D call TRBD1 (5 bases). The CDR3 is 13 residues long. V was pared by 7 bases and J by 8 bases, with 17 bases between. The V gene's germline CDR1 is SNHLY and CDR2 FYNNEI. Here the CDR3 reads CASKGYTGEGYTF. In nucleotides, the CDR3 is TGTGCCAGCAAAGGGTACACGGGGGAGGGCTACACCTTC. The full variable domain, completed using reference TRBV2 and TRBJ1-2, is EPEVTQTPSHQVTQMGQEVILRCVPISNHLYFYWYRQILGQKVEFLVSFYNNEISEKSEIFDDQFSVERPDGSNFTLKIRSTKLEDSAMYFCASKGYTGEGYTFGSGTRLTVV.

The chain joins TRBV29-1 to TRBJ2-7, with D perhaps TRBD2 (6 bases). This CDR3 comprises 14 residues. V shed 0 bases and J shed 0 bases, with 9 bases lying between them. Germline CDR1 SQVTM, CDR2 ANQGSEA. The CDR3 DNA reads TGCAGCGTTGAAGAACCCGGGAGCTCCTACGAGCAGTACTTC. It is translated as CSVEEPGSSYEQYF.

The rearrangement joins TRBV7-9 to TRBJ2-5, with 10 bases that match TRBD2. The germline V gene encodes CDR1 SEHNR and CDR2 FQNEAQ (reference sequence). V dropped 5 bases and J dropped 5; count of bases not matched to a gene: 11. This CDR3 region has 16 residues. CDR3 sequence (DNA): TGTGCCAGCAGCCCTATTAGCGGGAGGATACGGGAGACCCAGTACTTC. Its protein product is CASSPISGRIRETQYF.

The V call is TRBV27, the J call TRBJ2-2; 11 bases map to TRBD2. CDR1 is MNHEY, CDR2 SMNVEV, per germline (reference sequence). This CDR3 region has 15 residues. Trimming cost V 8 bases and J 1 base; bases outside gene matches: 3. This chain's CDR3 is CASLGLAGNTGELFF. CDR3 DNA sequence: TGTGCCAGCCTTGGACTAGCGGGGAACACCGGGGAGCTGTTTTTT.

CDR3 bases: TGTGCCCCAGCAGGCGGGGCGGCGAACTATGGCTACACCTTC. Encoded protein: CAPAGGAANYGYTF. The chain links TRBV21-1 to TRBJ1-2. TRBV21-1 is a recognized pseudogene. There are 14 residues in the CDR3.

This chain links TRBV7-2 with TRBJ1-5, with 8 nucleotides matching TRBD1. Per the germline V gene, CDR1 is SGHTA and CDR2 is FQGNSA. V trimming: 5 bases; J trimming: 7 bases; junction bases outside the gene matches: 7. The CDR3 is 14 residues long. This CDR3 is CASSPGTGGQPQHF. In DNA, the CDR3 is TGTGCCAGCAGCCCCGGGACAGGTGGGCAGCCCCAGCATTTT.

CDR3 sequence reads: CASSYGQGGETQYF. The CDR3 DNA follows: TGTGCCAGCAGTTACGGGCAGGGGGGAGAGACCCAGTACTTC. V usage is TRBV6-5 and J usage is TRBJ2-5; TRBD1 is a possible D gene (7 bases). Looked up from germline, CDR1 is MNHEY and CDR2 is SVGAGI. The V end was cut by 2 bases, the J end by 4 bases, with 11 bases between. CDR3 size: 14 residues.

This chain joins TRBV4-1 and TRBJ2-7; 8 bases are a match to TRBD2. The CDR3 totals 15 residues. CDR1 MGHRA and CDR2 YSYEKL come from the germline V gene. Trimming took 1 base from V and 0 from J; bases not matched to a gene: 2. CDR3: CASSQALAASYEQYF. The DNA for the CDR3 is TGCGCCAGCAGCCAAGCACTAGCGGCCTCCTACGAGCAGTACTTC.